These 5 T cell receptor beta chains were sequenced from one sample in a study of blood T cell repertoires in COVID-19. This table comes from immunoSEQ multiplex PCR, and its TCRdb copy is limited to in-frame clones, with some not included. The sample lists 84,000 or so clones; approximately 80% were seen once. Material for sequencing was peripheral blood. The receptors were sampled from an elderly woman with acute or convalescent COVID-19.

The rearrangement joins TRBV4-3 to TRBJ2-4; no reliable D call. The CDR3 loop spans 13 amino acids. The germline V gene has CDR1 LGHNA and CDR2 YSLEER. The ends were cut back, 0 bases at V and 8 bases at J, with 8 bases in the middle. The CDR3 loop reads CASSQEPGYIQYF. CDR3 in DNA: TGCGCCAGCAGCCAAGAGCCCGGTTACATTCAGTACTTC.

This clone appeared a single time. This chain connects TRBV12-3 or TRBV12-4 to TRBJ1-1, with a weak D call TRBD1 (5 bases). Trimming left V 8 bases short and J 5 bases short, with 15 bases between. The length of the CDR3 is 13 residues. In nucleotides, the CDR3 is TGTGCCAGCCGGGGGTTCCAACAGACTGAAGCTTTCTTT. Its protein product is CASRGFQQTEAFF.

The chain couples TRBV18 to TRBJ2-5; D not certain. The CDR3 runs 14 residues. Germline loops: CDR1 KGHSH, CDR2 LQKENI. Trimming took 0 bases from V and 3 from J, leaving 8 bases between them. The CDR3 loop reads CASSPPSIKETQYF. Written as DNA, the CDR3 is TGTGCCAGCTCACCACCGAGCATAAAAGAGACCCAGTACTTC.

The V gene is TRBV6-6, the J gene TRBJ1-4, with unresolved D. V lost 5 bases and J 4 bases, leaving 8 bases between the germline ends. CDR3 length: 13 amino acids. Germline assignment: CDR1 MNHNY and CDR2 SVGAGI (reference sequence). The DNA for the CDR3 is TGTGCCAGCAGTCGAGGCCTTAATGAAAAACTGTTTTTT. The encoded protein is CASSRGLNEKLFF.

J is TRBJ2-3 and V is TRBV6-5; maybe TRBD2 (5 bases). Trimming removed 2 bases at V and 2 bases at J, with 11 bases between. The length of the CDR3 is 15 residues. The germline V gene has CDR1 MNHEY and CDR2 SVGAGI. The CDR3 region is CASSYRGRDTDTQYF. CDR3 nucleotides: TGTGCCAGCAGTTACCGGGGAAGGGACACAGATACGCAGTATTTT.